This TCR beta chain derives from a study of human T cells and chemical hapten exposure. Many counts were recorded for this clonotype. Time point meaning: pre-sensitization, week 0. As for treatment: therapeutic diphenylcyclopropenone sensitization with weekly scalp DPC. Unique molecular identifiers were affixed to discrete cDNA molecules within the library. TCRdb processed the RACE reads anew with MiXCR; each CDR3 protein has one entry. The table includes approximately 320,000 distinct CDR3 sequences, around 5.5% detected once. Looked up from germline, CDR1 is MNHEY and CDR2 is SVGEGT. The CDR3 contains 15 residues. V was pared by 6 bases and J by 4 bases, with 10 bases of the junction left unmatched.

Sequenced here: whole blood, sampled in connection with sensitization to the hapten diphenylcyclopropenone (DPC). The sequence came from a woman aged 18-30 years with alopecia areata. Some clones in this sample may be carry-over from other donors' samples. This chain connects TRBV6-2 or TRBV6-3 to TRBJ1-1; TRBD1 matches at 8 bases. CDR3 protein: CASRLRTGSGTEAFF. In nucleotides, the CDR3 is TGTGCCAGCAGACTCCGGACAGGGAGCGGCACTGAAGCTTTCTTT.